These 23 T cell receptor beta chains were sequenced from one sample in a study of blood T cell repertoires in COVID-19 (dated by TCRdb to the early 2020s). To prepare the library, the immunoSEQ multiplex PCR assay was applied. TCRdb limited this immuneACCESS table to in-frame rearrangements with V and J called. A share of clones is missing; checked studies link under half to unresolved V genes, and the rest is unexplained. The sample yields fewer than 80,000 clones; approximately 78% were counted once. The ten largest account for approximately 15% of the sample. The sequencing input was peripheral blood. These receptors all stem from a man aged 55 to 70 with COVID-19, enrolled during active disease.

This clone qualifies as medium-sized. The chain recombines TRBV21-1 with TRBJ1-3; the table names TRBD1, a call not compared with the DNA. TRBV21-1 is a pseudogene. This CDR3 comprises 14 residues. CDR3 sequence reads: CASPLGPSGNTIYF. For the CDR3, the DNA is TGTGCCAGCCCTCTGGGGCCCTCTGGAAACACCATATATTTT.

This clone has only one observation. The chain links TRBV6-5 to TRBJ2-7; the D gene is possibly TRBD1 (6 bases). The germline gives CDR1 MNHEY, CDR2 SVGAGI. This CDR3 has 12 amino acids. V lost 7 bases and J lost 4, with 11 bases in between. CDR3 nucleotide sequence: TGTGCCAGCATGGACAGTCTATACGAGCAGTACTTC. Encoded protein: CASMDSLYEQYF.

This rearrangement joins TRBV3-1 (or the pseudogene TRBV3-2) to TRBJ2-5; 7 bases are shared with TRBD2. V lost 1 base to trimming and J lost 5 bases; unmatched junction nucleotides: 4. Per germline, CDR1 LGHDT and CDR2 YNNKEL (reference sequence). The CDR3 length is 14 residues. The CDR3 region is CASSQGLAGETQYF. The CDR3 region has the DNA TGTGCCAGCAGCCAAGGACTAGCAGGGGAGACCCAGTACTTC.

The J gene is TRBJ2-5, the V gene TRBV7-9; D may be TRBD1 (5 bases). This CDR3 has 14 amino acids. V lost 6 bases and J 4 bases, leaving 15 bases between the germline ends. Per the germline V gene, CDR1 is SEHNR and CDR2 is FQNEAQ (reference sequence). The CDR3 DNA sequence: TGTGCCAGCAGTTTTGGGGTCCAGGGAGAGACCCAGTACTTC. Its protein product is CASSFGVQGETQYF.

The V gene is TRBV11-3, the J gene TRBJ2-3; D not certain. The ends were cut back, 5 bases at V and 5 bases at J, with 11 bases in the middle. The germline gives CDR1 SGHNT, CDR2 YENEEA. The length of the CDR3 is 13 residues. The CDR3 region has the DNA TGTGCCAGCAGCCAAAGCCAGCGAGATACGCAGTATTTT. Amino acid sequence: CASSQSQRDTQYF. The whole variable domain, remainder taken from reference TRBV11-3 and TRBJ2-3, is EAGVVQSPRYKIIEKKQPVAFWCNPISGHNTLYWYLQNLGQGPELLIRYENEEAVDDSQLPKDRFSAERLKGVDSTLKIQPAELGDSAVYLCASSQSQRDTQYFGPGTRLTVL.

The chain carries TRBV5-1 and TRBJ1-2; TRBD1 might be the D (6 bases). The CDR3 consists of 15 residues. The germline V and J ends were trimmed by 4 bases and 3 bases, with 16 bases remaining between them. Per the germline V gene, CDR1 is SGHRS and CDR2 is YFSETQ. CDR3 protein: CASSRLTGEDYGYTF. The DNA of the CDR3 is TGCGCCAGCAGCCGACTGACAGGAGAGGACTATGGCTACACCTTC.

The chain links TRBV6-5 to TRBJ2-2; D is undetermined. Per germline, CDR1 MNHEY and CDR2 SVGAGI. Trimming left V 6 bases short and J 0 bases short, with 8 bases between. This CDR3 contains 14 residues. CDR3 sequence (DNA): TGTGCCAGCAGGACACGTTCGAACACCGGGGAGCTGTTTTTT. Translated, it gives CASRTRSNTGELFF.

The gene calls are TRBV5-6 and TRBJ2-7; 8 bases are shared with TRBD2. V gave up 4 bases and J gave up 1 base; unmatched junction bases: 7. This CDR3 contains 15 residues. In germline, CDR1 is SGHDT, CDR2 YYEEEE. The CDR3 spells CASSPGTRGSYEQYF. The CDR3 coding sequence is TGTGCCAGCAGCCCAGGGACTAGAGGGTCCTACGAGCAGTACTTC.

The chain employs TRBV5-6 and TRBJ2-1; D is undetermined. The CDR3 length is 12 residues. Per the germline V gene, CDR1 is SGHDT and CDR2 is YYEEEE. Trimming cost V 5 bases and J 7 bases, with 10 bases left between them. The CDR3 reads CASSFRPNEQFF. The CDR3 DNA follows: TGTGCCAGCAGTTTTCGTCCGAATGAGCAGTTCTTC. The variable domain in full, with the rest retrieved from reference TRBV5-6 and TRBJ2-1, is DAGVTQSPTHLIKTRGQQVTLRCSPKSGHDTVSWYQQALGQGPQFIFQYYEEEERQRGNFPDRFSGHQFPNYSSELNVNALLLGDSALYLCASSFRPNEQFFGPGTRLTVL.

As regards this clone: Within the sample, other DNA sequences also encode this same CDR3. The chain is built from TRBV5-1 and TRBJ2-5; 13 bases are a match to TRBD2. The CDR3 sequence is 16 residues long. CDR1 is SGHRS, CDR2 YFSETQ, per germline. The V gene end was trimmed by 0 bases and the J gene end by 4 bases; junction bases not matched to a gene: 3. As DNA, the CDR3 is TGCGCCAGCAGCTTGGGACTAGCGGGAGGATCAGAGACCCAGTACTTC. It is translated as CASSLGLAGGSETQYF.

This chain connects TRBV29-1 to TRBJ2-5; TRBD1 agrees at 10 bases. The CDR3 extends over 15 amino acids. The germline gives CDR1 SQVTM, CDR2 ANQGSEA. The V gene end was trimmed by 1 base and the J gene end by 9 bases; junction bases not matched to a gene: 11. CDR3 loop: CSVEGGTGEKEAQYF. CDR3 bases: TGCAGCGTTGAAGGGGGGACAGGGGAAAAGGAGGCCCAGTACTTC. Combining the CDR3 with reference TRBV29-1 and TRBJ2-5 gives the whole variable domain SAVISQKPSRDICQRGTSLTIQCQVDSQVTMMFWYRQQPGQSLTLIATANQGSEATYESGFVIDKFPISRPNLTFSTLTVSNMSPEDSSIYLCSVEGGTGEKEAQYFGPGTRLLVL.

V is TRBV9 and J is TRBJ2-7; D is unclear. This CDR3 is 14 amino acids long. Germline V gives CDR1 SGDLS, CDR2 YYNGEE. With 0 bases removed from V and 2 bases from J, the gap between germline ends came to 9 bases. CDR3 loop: CASSVDSIPYEQYF. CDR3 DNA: TGTGCCAGCAGCGTAGACTCTATTCCCTACGAGCAGTACTTC.

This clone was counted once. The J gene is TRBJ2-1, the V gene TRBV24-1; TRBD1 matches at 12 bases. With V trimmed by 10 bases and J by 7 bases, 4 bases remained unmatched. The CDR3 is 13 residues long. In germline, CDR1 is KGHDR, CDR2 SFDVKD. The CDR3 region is CATRDRGPNEQFF. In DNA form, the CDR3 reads TGTGCCACACGGGACAGGGGGCCGAATGAGCAGTTCTTC.

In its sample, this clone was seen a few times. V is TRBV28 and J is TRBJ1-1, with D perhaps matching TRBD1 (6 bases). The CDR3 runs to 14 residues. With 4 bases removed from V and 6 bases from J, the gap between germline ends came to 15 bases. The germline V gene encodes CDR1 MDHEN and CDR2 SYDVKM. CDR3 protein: CASSSTGYSPEAFF. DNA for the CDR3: TGTGCCAGCAGTTCAACAGGGTACTCCCCTGAAGCTTTCTTT. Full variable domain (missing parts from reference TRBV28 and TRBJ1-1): DVKVTQSSRYLVKRTGEKVFLECVQDMDHENMFWYRQDPGLGLRLIYFSYDVKMKEKGDIPEGYSVSREKKERFSLILESASTNQTSMYLCASSSTGYSPEAFFGQGTRLTVV.

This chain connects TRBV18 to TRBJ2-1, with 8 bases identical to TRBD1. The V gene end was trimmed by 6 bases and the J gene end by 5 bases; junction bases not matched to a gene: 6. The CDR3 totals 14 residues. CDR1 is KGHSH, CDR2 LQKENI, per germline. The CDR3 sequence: CASSEETGDNEQFF. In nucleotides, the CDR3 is TGTGCCAGCTCCGAGGAGACAGGGGACAATGAGCAGTTCTTC.

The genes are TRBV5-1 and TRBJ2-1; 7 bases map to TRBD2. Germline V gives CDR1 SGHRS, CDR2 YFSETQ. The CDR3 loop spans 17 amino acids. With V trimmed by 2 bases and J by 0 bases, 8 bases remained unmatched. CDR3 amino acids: CASSLSSGVSSYNEQFF. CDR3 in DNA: TGCGCCAGCAGCTTATCGAGCGGGGTGAGCTCCTACAATGAGCAGTTCTTC.

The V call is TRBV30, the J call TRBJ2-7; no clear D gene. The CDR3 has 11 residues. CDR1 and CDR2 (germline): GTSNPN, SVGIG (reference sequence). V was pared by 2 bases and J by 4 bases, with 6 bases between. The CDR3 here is CAWSPRYEQYF. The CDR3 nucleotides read TGTGCCTGGAGTCCCCGGTACGAGCAGTACTTC.

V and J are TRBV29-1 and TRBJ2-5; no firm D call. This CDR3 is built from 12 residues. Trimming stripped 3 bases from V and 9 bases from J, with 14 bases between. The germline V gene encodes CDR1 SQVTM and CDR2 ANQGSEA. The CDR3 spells CSVDGAAEAQYF. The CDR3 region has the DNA TGCAGCGTTGATGGCGCTGCTGAGGCCCAGTACTTC.

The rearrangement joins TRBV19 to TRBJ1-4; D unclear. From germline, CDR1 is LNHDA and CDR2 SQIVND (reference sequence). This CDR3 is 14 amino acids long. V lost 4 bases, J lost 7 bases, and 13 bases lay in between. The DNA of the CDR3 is TGTGCCAGTAGTACCGACACCCTGGGTGAAAAACTGTTTTTT. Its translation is CASSTDTLGEKLFF.

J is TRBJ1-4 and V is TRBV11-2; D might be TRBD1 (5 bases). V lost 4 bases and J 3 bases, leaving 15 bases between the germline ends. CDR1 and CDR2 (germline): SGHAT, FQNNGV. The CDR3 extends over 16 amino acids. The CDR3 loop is CASSSTLQGSNEKLFF. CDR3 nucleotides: TGTGCCAGCAGCTCAACCCTCCAGGGATCTAATGAAAAACTGTTTTTT.

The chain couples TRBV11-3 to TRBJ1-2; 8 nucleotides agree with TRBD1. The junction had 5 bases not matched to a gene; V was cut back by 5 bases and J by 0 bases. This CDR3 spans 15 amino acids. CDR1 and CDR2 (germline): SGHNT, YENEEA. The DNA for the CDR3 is TGTGCCAGCAGCCAGGGGGCCCCATCTAACTATGGCTACACCTTC. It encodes CASSQGAPSNYGYTF. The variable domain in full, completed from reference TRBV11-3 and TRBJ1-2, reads EAGVVQSPRYKIIEKKQPVAFWCNPISGHNTLYWYLQNLGQGPELLIRYENEEAVDDSQLPKDRFSAERLKGVDSTLKIQPAELGDSAVYLCASSQGAPSNYGYTFGSGTRLTVV.

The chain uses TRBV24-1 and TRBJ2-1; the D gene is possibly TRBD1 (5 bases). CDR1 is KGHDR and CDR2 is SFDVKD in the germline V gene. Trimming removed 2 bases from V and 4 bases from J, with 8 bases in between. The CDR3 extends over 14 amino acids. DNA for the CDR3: TGTGCCACCAGTGATTATCGACAGTACAATGAGCAGTTCTTC. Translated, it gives CATSDYRQYNEQFF.

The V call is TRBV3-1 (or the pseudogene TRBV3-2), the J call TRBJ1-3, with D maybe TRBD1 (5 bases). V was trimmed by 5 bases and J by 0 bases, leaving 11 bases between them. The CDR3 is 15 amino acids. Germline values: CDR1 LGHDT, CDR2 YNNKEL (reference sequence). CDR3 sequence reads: CASSFRQSSGNTIYF. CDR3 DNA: TGTGCCAGCAGCTTCCGACAGAGCTCTGGAAACACCATATATTTT.